Listed below are T cell receptor beta chains from one sample, sequenced in a study of blood T cell repertoires in COVID-19. Assay: immunoSEQ multiplex PCR; the TCRdb copy retains only in-frame clones and omits some. The repertoire consists of 130,000 or so clones, with around nine tenths occurring once and the leading ten covering about 10%. Material for sequencing was peripheral blood. These receptors all stem from a man in his 60s with active or convalescent COVID-19. The CDR3 runs from the conserved cysteine through the conserved F or W. D genes are given only for firm matches. Where a row states a size, it is once, few, many or the class of an expanded clone; other rows omit it.

clone size: NA; D gene: TRBD1; J gene: TRBJ1-5; V gene: TRBV7-2; CDR3 DNA: TGTGCCAGCAGCCCGGGACAGTACAATCAGCCCCAGCATTTT; CDR3 protein: CASSPGQYNQPQHF
clone size: NA; D gene: NA; J gene: TRBJ2-2; V gene: TRBV18; CDR3 DNA: TGTGCCAGCTCTCTCAGGGGATCCGGGGAGCTGTTTTTT; CDR3 protein: CASSLRGSGELFF
clone size: NA; D gene: NA; J gene: TRBJ2-6; V gene: TRBV19; CDR3 DNA: TGTGCCAGTAGCAAAGGGGGCTCTGGGGCCAACGTCCTGACTTTC; CDR3 protein: CASSKGGSGANVLTF
clone size: NA; D gene: TRBD2; J gene: TRBJ2-7; V gene: TRBV10-3; CDR3 DNA: TGTGCCATCAGTGAGCGGGAGGGACGGGAGCAGTACTTC; CDR3 protein: CAISEREGREQYF
clone size: NA; D gene: TRBD1; J gene: TRBJ1-1; V gene: TRBV24-1; CDR3 DNA: TGTGCCACCAGTAGCGGACAGGGGAGGAACACTGAAGCTTTCTTT; CDR3 protein: CATSSGQGRNTEAFF
clone size: NA; D gene: TRBD1; J gene: TRBJ2-7; V gene: TRBV27; CDR3 DNA: TGTGCCAGCAGATCCAGGGGGCGTCCTGACGAGCAGTACTTC; CDR3 protein: CASRSRGRPDEQYF
clone size: once; D gene: NA; J gene: TRBJ2-4; V gene: TRBV29-1; CDR3 DNA: TGCAGCGTTGAATTAAGTGGTCCAACAGGACGGCAGAATCAGTACTTC; CDR3 protein: CSVELSGPTGRQNQYF
clone size: NA; D gene: TRBD1; J gene: TRBJ2-4; V gene: TRBV4-3; CDR3 DNA: TGCGCCAGCAGCCAAGACCATCGGGACAGGCCAAGAGCCAAAAACATTCAGTACTTC; CDR3 protein: CASSQDHRDRPRAKNIQYF
clone size: NA; D gene: TRBD2; J gene: TRBJ2-5; V gene: TRBV5-5; CDR3 DNA: TGTGCCAGCAGCTTTCTAGCGGGAGGGTCATCCGAGACCCAGTACTTC; CDR3 protein: CASSFLAGGSSETQYF
clone size: NA; D gene: TRBD1; J gene: TRBJ1-2; V gene: TRBV29-1; CDR3 DNA: TGCAGCGTTGGACCAGAGGGGGCTTATGGCTACACCTTC; CDR3 protein: CSVGPEGAYGYTF
clone size: NA; D gene: NA; J gene: TRBJ1-3; V gene: TRBV5-1; CDR3 DNA: TGCGCCAGCAGCCCAGAGGTCTCTGGAAACACCATATATTTT; CDR3 protein: CASSPEVSGNTIYF
clone size: NA; D gene: NA; J gene: TRBJ1-2; V gene: TRBV12-3/TRBV12-4; CDR3 DNA: TGTGCCAGCAGTTTGAGGCCGATCGAAGGCTACACCTTC; CDR3 protein: CASSLRPIEGYTF
clone size: few; D gene: NA; J gene: TRBJ2-1; V gene: TRBV11-2; CDR3 DNA: TGTGCCAGCAGCTTAGTACAGGGATTGCATGAGCAGTTCTTC; CDR3 protein: CASSLVQGLHEQFF
clone size: NA; D gene: TRBD2; J gene: TRBJ2-7; V gene: TRBV20-1; CDR3 DNA: TGCAGTGCTAGTGGCGCGGGAGGGCTCCAGTACGAGCAGTACTTC; CDR3 protein: CSASGAGGLQYEQYF
clone size: few; D gene: TRBD2; J gene: TRBJ2-1; V gene: TRBV14; CDR3 DNA: TGTGCCAGCAGCCAAGACTTAGCGGGATTCCCCCTCTACAATGAGCAGTTCTTC; CDR3 protein: CASSQDLAGFPLYNEQFF
clone size: NA; D gene: NA; J gene: TRBJ2-7; V gene: TRBV7-2; CDR3 DNA: TGTGCCAGCAGCTTAACGGCGACGGGCGAGCAGTACTTC; CDR3 protein: CASSLTATGEQYF
clone size: NA; D gene: TRBD2; J gene: TRBJ2-2; V gene: TRBV7-3; CDR3 DNA: TGTGCCAGCAGCACACCAACTAGCGGGAGGGTTAACACCGGGGAGCTGTTTTTT; CDR3 protein: CASSTPTSGRVNTGELFF
clone size: few; D gene: TRBD2; J gene: TRBJ2-7; V gene: TRBV29-1; CDR3 DNA: TGCAGCGTCGAGGGAGGGTACCCCTACGAGCAGTACTTC; CDR3 protein: CSVEGGYPYEQYF
clone size: NA; D gene: TRBD1; J gene: TRBJ1-1; V gene: TRBV28; CDR3 DNA: TGTGCCAGCAACAACAGGGGGGTGAACACTGAAGCTTTCTTT; CDR3 protein: CASNNRGVNTEAFF
clone size: NA; D gene: TRBD2; J gene: TRBJ2-2; V gene: TRBV7-8; CDR3 DNA: TGTGCCAGCAGCACGGACGGGGGGAAGACCGGGGAGCTGTTTTTT; CDR3 protein: CASSTDGGKTGELFF
clone size: few; D gene: NA; J gene: TRBJ2-1; V gene: TRBV4-2; CDR3 DNA: TGTGCCAGCAGCCAAGATTCGACAGTGGCTTACAATGAGCAGTTCTTC; CDR3 protein: CASSQDSTVAYNEQFF
clone size: few; D gene: NA; J gene: TRBJ1-3; V gene: TRBV29-1; CDR3 DNA: TGCAGCGCTGAGGGGGACCCCGGAGGGACTGGAAACACCATATATTTT; CDR3 protein: CSAEGDPGGTGNTIYF
clone size: NA; D gene: NA; J gene: TRBJ2-2; V gene: TRBV2; CDR3 DNA: TGTGCCAGCAAGGTCAGGGGTTACACCGGGGAGCTGTTTTTT; CDR3 protein: CASKVRGYTGELFF
clone size: NA; D gene: NA; J gene: TRBJ1-6; V gene: TRBV28; CDR3 DNA: TGTGCCAGCGGGGGGAGCCCCTCATTGGGGAATTCACCCCTCCACTTT; CDR3 protein: CASGGSPSLGNSPLHF
clone size: NA; D gene: TRBD2; J gene: TRBJ2-1; V gene: TRBV29-1; CDR3 DNA: TGCAGCGTTTCCCGCCGGACTAGTAGGCATGATGAGCAGTTCTTC; CDR3 protein: CSVSRRTSRHDEQFF
clone size: NA; D gene: TRBD2; J gene: TRBJ2-2; V gene: TRBV4-1; CDR3 DNA: TGCGCCAGCAGCCAACCGACTAGCGGGAGGGCCACCGGGGAGCTGTTTTTT; CDR3 protein: CASSQPTSGRATGELFF
clone size: NA; D gene: NA; J gene: TRBJ1-2; V gene: TRBV6-2/TRBV6-3; CDR3 DNA: TGTGCCAGCAGTTACGTCCTCGCGACGGCAGGAAGTCGGACCTTC; CDR3 protein: CASSYVLATAGSRTF
clone size: NA; D gene: TRBD2; J gene: TRBJ2-1; V gene: TRBV14; CDR3 DNA: TGTGCCAGCAGCCAAGATCCGGGAGGCTCCTACAATGAGCAGTTCTTC; CDR3 protein: CASSQDPGGSYNEQFF
clone size: NA; D gene: NA; J gene: TRBJ2-7; V gene: TRBV6-1; CDR3 DNA: TGTGCCAGCAGTGAAGCGCCCGGGAACTACGAGCAGTACTTC; CDR3 protein: CASSEAPGNYEQYF
clone size: once; D gene: TRBD1; J gene: TRBJ2-1; V gene: TRBV12-3/TRBV12-4; CDR3 DNA: TGTGCCTCCCGGGACAGGGTCTACAATGAGCAGTTCTTC; CDR3 protein: CASRDRVYNEQFF
clone size: once; D gene: NA; J gene: TRBJ2-4; V gene: TRBV3-1/TRBV3-2; CDR3 DNA: TGTGCCAGCAGCCAGGGGGCTCAATTAGCCAAAAACATTCAGTACTTC; CDR3 protein: CASSQGAQLAKNIQYF
clone size: once; D gene: TRBD2; J gene: TRBJ2-1; V gene: TRBV9; CDR3 DNA: TGTGCCAGCAGCGTAGATAATAGCGGGATCAACAATGAGCAGTTCTTC; CDR3 protein: CASSVDNSGINNEQFF
clone size: NA; D gene: TRBD1; J gene: TRBJ1-1; V gene: TRBV6-5; CDR3 DNA: TGTGCCAGCAGCCCCGGGACAGTGAACACTGAAGCTTTCTTT; CDR3 protein: CASSPGTVNTEAFF
clone size: NA; D gene: TRBD1; J gene: TRBJ2-7; V gene: TRBV4-2; CDR3 DNA: TGTGCCAGCAGCCCACCGGGACAGCTTAGCGAGCAGTACTTC; CDR3 protein: CASSPPGQLSEQYF
clone size: few; D gene: NA; J gene: TRBJ2-2; V gene: TRBV7-6; CDR3 DNA: TGTGCCAGCAGCTCTACGGGGAGAGATGGGGCCGGGGAGCTGTTTTTT; CDR3 protein: CASSSTGRDGAGELFF
clone size: NA; D gene: NA; J gene: TRBJ1-4; V gene: TRBV25-1; CDR3 DNA: TGTGCCAGCAGTGTTCTCAGGGCGGATAATGAAAAACTGTTTTTT; CDR3 protein: CASSVLRADNEKLFF
clone size: once; D gene: NA; J gene: TRBJ2-1; V gene: TRBV9; CDR3 DNA: TGTGCCAGCAGCCCCGGGACTCCACGCAATGAGCAGTTCTTC; CDR3 protein: CASSPGTPRNEQFF
clone size: NA; D gene: NA; J gene: TRBJ2-5; V gene: TRBV4-2; CDR3 DNA: TGTGCCAGCAGCCAAGATCCTAGGGAGACCCAGTACTTC; CDR3 protein: CASSQDPRETQYF
clone size: NA; D gene: TRBD1; J gene: TRBJ1-3; V gene: TRBV2; CDR3 DNA: TGTGCCAGCAGAGAGGACAGGGCTGGCGGAAACACCATATATTTT; CDR3 protein: CASREDRAGGNTIYF
clone size: few; D gene: NA; J gene: TRBJ2-7; V gene: TRBV9; CDR3 DNA: TGTGCCAGCAGCCATGGACAGCTGGACGAGCAGTACTTC; CDR3 protein: CASSHGQLDEQYF
clone size: NA; D gene: TRBD2; J gene: TRBJ2-1; V gene: TRBV9; CDR3 DNA: TGTGCCAGCAGCCCCAGATGGACTAGCGGATTCTCCTACAATGAGCAGTTCTTC; CDR3 protein: CASSPRWTSGFSYNEQFF
clone size: NA; D gene: TRBD1; J gene: TRBJ2-7; V gene: TRBV27; CDR3 DNA: TGTGCCAGCAGTTTATTCATCCCCCGACGGACAGGGGGCCCCGGAACCGATTACGAGCAGTACTTC; CDR3 protein: CASSLFIPRRTGGPGTDYEQYF
clone size: NA; D gene: NA; J gene: TRBJ2-2; V gene: TRBV27; CDR3 DNA: TGTGCCAGCAGTTTGACGGGTGCCGGGGAGCTGTTTTTT; CDR3 protein: CASSLTGAGELFF
clone size: NA; D gene: TRBD1; J gene: TRBJ1-2; V gene: TRBV28; CDR3 DNA: TGTGCCAGCAGTTTGTACGAGACAGGGTACGGCTACACCTTC; CDR3 protein: CASSLYETGYGYTF
clone size: NA; D gene: TRBD1; J gene: TRBJ1-2; V gene: TRBV10-3; CDR3 DNA: TGTGCCATCAGAACAGACAGGGACAGACTAAACTATGGCTACACCTTC; CDR3 protein: CAIRTDRDRLNYGYTF
clone size: once; D gene: TRBD1; J gene: TRBJ2-7; V gene: TRBV18; CDR3 DNA: TGTGCCAGCTCTCGACAGGGTATGGACGAGCAGTACTTC; CDR3 protein: CASSRQGMDEQYF
clone size: NA; D gene: NA; J gene: TRBJ2-2; V gene: TRBV27; CDR3 DNA: TGTGCCAGCAGTTTAAGGTTCCAGGGGAACACCGGGGAGCTGTTTTTT; CDR3 protein: CASSLRFQGNTGELFF
clone size: NA; D gene: NA; J gene: TRBJ2-2; V gene: TRBV7-9; CDR3 DNA: TGTGCCAGCAGCTTAGGGTCGGGGTTCTGGAACACCGGGGAGCTGTTTTTT; CDR3 protein: CASSLGSGFWNTGELFF
clone size: NA; D gene: TRBD1; J gene: TRBJ1-2; V gene: TRBV2; CDR3 DNA: TGTGCCAGCAGAGAGACAGGGGACTATGGCTACACCTTC; CDR3 protein: CASRETGDYGYTF
clone size: NA; D gene: NA; J gene: TRBJ2-1; V gene: TRBV12-5; CDR3 DNA: TGTGCTAGTGGTTCCTACGGCATTGGCGGCTCCTACAATGAGCAGTTCTTC; CDR3 protein: CASGSYGIGGSYNEQFF
clone size: NA; D gene: NA; J gene: TRBJ2-6; V gene: TRBV29-1; CDR3 DNA: TGCAGCGTATACAGCAGCTCTGGGGCCAACGTCCTGACTTTC; CDR3 protein: CSVYSSSGANVLTF
clone size: NA; D gene: NA; J gene: TRBJ1-1; V gene: TRBV9; CDR3 DNA: TGTGCCAGCAGCGACCCGCCGGGGAGGAGTACTGAAGCTTTCTTT; CDR3 protein: CASSDPPGRSTEAFF
clone size: NA; D gene: TRBD2; J gene: TRBJ2-2; V gene: TRBV7-3; CDR3 DNA: TGTGCCAGCAGCTCCCTAGCGGGAGTCGGGGAGCTGTTTTTT; CDR3 protein: CASSSLAGVGELFF
clone size: NA; D gene: NA; J gene: TRBJ1-1; V gene: TRBV10-3; CDR3 DNA: TGTGCCATCAGTGAGTCTAGTGTAGTTTCGGGTGACCGTGAAGCTTTCTTT; CDR3 protein: CAISESSVVSGDREAFF
clone size: NA; D gene: TRBD1; J gene: TRBJ1-4; V gene: TRBV5-5; CDR3 DNA: TGTGCCAGCAGCAGGACAGGCCTTAATGAAAAACTGTTTTTT; CDR3 protein: CASSRTGLNEKLFF
clone size: once; D gene: TRBD1; J gene: TRBJ2-7; V gene: TRBV9; CDR3 DNA: TGTGCCAGCAGCGTAGGGGGGACAGGGAATGGCGAGCAGTACTTC; CDR3 protein: CASSVGGTGNGEQYF